This T cell receptor beta chain was sequenced for a study of tumor and adjacent non-tumor tissue in lung cancer. Background on the study: Stage I to III disease affected 9 to 10 men and 4 or 5 women aged about 31 to 80. Each sample yielded 4 million to 4.5 million productive TCRbeta reads on average. Overall study results and limits: In normal lung, the top 100 clones were significantly more dominant than in tumor. TCR diversity was significantly greater in tumor than normal lung tissue.

The template was RNA from unsorted bulk tissue. Distant lung tissue was collected more than 3 cm away from the tumor edge. Of note for this clonotype: Antigen: not known. The germline gene is not matched at one end of the junction; a read error may be the cause.

Germline CDR1 MNHEY, CDR2 SVGAGI. The CDR3 runs to 15 residues. The library came from three nested PCR rounds adapted from ARM-PCR protocols. TCRdb analysed the multiplex PCR reads with MiXCR anew, one entry per CDR3 protein. The sample has around 99,000 distinct CDR3 sequences, about 64% seen once. The clonotype originates from a man aged 55 to 70 with non-small cell lung cancer. This chain connects TRBV6-5 to TRBJ1-2; weak D call: TRBD1 (5 bases). Source material: distant non-tumor lung tissue. Written as DNA, the CDR3 is TGTGCCAGCAGCTACGGGGACGGTCTGAACTATGGCTACGCCTTC. It is translated as CASSYGDGLNYGYAF.